The rows below give T cell receptor beta chains drawn from one sample of a study of blood T cell repertoires in COVID-19. Data came from immunoSEQ multiplex PCR; TCRdb stores just in-frame clones and leaves some out. The data contain nearly 300,000 clones, approximately 88% of them singletons. Sequenced: peripheral blood. Receptors were obtained from a woman aged 25-40 years who had recovered from COVID-19. Both conserved end residues are part of each CDR3. D genes are given only for firm matches.

V gene: TRBV7-2; D gene: TRBD1; CDR3 protein: CASRKTGVDQPQHF
V gene: TRBV10-3; D gene: -; CDR3 protein: CAISGLGQSQETQYF
V gene: TRBV28; D gene: TRBD1; CDR3 protein: CASSVTGGGNTIYF
V gene: TRBV6-4; D gene: -; CDR3 protein: CASSERSNQPQHF
V gene: TRBV18; D gene: -; CDR3 protein: CASSAGGKGWNNSPLHF
V gene: TRBV6-5; D gene: TRBD1; CDR3 protein: CASSHGQGVNQPQHF
V gene: TRBV2; D gene: TRBD1; CDR3 protein: CASRPTGGSGNTIYF
V gene: TRBV19; D gene: TRBD1; CDR3 protein: CATGRGLGVTEAFF
V gene: TRBV9; D gene: TRBD2; CDR3 protein: CASSVGGAGTSYNEQFF
V gene: TRBV14; D gene: -; CDR3 protein: CASSQDNGETQYF